This T cell receptor beta chain was recovered during a study of neurological immune-mediated disorders. Study as a whole: There were around 35 multiple sclerosis patients. Of these, approximately 30 had relapsing-remitting MS and 3 had secondary progressive MS.

This clonotype was detected ten times or more. What it binds is unknown. Every sequencing run produced over 180 million TCR-beta sequences that came from 15-18 subjects. TCRdb re-called the 5' RACE reads through MiXCR, storing one row per CDR3 protein. This table holds tens of thousands of distinct CDR3 sequences, just over 2.5% found once. Trimming shortened V by 2 bases and J by 2 bases, and 16 bases separated the two germline ends. Germline V CDR1 and CDR2: MNHNY, SVGAGI (reference sequence). CDR3 length: 16 amino acids. Findings and limits, study-wide: No CDR3 amino acid sequences were shared by expanded clones across subjects, suggesting private repertoires in all groups. It was the repertoires of 18 of 34 multiple sclerosis patients that phylogenetic grouping placed in one related-CDR3 cluster, which is a possible signature.

Sequenced: PBMCs. This sequence originates from a woman in her 30s with multiple sclerosis. V gene TRBV6-6 combines with J gene TRBJ2-7; D uncertain. CDR3 region: CASSYDPEYLPYEQYF. The DNA of the CDR3 is TGTGCCAGCAGTTACGACCCGGAATATCTTCCCTACGAGCAGTACTTC.